This is a list of T cell receptor beta chains from one sample in a study of blood T cells in healthy people across ages. TCRdb reanalysed the 5' RACE reads using MiXCR and keeps one entry per CDR3 protein. The sample consists of about 2 million distinct CDR3 sequences, just under 50% of them appearing once. The sample comprised blood. The receptors shown here come from a woman aged 40 to 50 in good health. CDR3s include the opening cysteine and the closing phenylalanine or tryptophan. The D gene is left open where the match is weak. Size tells how often a clone was seen (once, few, many) or the class of an expanded clone, and some rows leave it out.

j_call v_call clone_size d_call cdr3_aa cdr3_nt
TRBJ2-5 TRBV7-9 many TRBD1 CASSLGAGGTETQYF TGTGCCAGCAGCTTAGGTGCAGGGGGTACAGAGACCCAGTACTTC
TRBJ2-7 TRBV12-3/TRBV12-4 once - CVSSFGTYEQYF TGTGTCAGCAGTTTTGGCACCTACGAGCAGTACTTC
TRBJ2-1 TRBV3-1 - - CASSQGHWSEQFF TGTGCCAGCAGCCAAGGCCACTGGAGTGAGCAGTTCTTC
TRBJ2-1 TRBV20-1 - - CSATGSASNEQFF TGCAGTGCCACCGGATCTGCTTCTAATGAGCAGTTCTTC
TRBJ2-1 TRBV6-2/TRBV6-3 few - CASSYSGATNEQFF TGTGCCAGCAGTTACTCCGGAGCCACGAATGAGCAGTTCTTC
TRBJ1-1 TRBV4-3 - - CASSQAKSRGAGMNTEAFF TGCGCCAGCAGCCAAGCCAAAAGTAGGGGGGCTGGTATGAACACTGAAGCTTTCTTT
TRBJ1-2 TRBV9 once - CASSVDLRQVYGYTF TGTGCCAGCAGCGTAGACCTAAGACAGGTCTATGGCTACACCTTC
TRBJ2-7 TRBV12-3/TRBV12-4 few - CASSLVRSGEQYF TGTGCCAGCAGTTTAGTAAGGTCCGGGGAGCAGTACTTC
TRBJ2-3 TRBV7-6 - - CASSFSPGRGTDTQYF TGTGCCAGCAGCTTCTCACCGGGACGAGGCACAGATACGCAGTATTTT
TRBJ2-7 TRBV7-2 few - CASSLVGGQTSYEQYF TGTGCCAGCAGCTTAGTCGGCGGGCAGACCTCCTACGAGCAGTACTTC
TRBJ2-5 TRBV5-1 - - CASSLDPGPETQYF TGCGCCAGCAGCCTAGACCCAGGGCCCGAGACCCAGTACTTC
TRBJ2-5 TRBV7-2 many - CASSLVSGKETQYF TGCGCCAGCAGCTTGGTATCAGGGAAGGAGACCCAGTACTTC
TRBJ2-1 TRBV9 - - CASSVVWGYEQFF TGTGCCAGCAGCGTAGTCTGGGGGTATGAGCAGTTCTTC
TRBJ2-3 TRBV9 few - CASSVGLEANPERDTQYF TGTGCCAGCAGCGTAGGGCTGGAGGCCAACCCTGAACGGGATACGCAGTATTTT
TRBJ2-5 TRBV12-3/TRBV12-4 - - CASSFKSDQETQYF TGTGCCAGCAGTTTTAAGTCGGATCAAGAGACCCAGTACTTC
TRBJ2-1 TRBV27 few TRBD2 CASNSRGGTSSYNEQFF TGTGCCAGCAATTCACGCGGGGGGACGAGCTCCTACAATGAGCAGTTCTTC
TRBJ2-1 TRBV20-1 - TRBD2 CSARLGAGAYGYNEQFF TGCAGTGCTAGGCTTGGAGCGGGGGCCTACGGGTACAATGAGCAGTTCTTC
TRBJ2-1 TRBV29-1 - - CSVEGAGGSYNEQFF TGCAGCGTTGAAGGGGCGGGTGGTAGCTACAATGAGCAGTTCTTC
TRBJ1-1 TRBV9 - - CASSALGGGNTEAFF TGTGCCAGCAGCGCATTGGGTGGGGGGAACACTGAAGCTTTCTTT
TRBJ1-2 TRBV12-3/TRBV12-4 - - CASSFPSDYGYTF TGTGCCAGCAGTTTTCCTAGCGACTATGGCTACACCTTC
TRBJ2-1 TRBV12-3/TRBV12-4 - TRBD2 CASSPKGLGRRNEQFF TGTGCCAGCAGCCCAAAAGGACTAGGAAGAAGAAATGAGCAGTTCTTC
TRBJ2-3 TRBV9 few TRBD2 CASSFSGGLTDTQYF TGTGCCAGCAGCTTTAGCGGGGGCCTCACAGATACGCAGTATTTT
TRBJ1-2 TRBV6-6 few TRBD1 CASSYPGQDHYGYTF TGTGCCAGCAGTTACCCCGGACAGGATCACTATGGCTACACCTTC
TRBJ2-3 TRBV9 few - CASSVALASTDTQYF TGTGCCAGCAGCGTGGCGCTAGCGAGCACAGATACGCAGTATTTT
TRBJ2-1 TRBV6-1 - - CASSEGKWKNNEQFF TGTGCCAGCAGTGAAGGAAAATGGAAGAACAATGAGCAGTTCTTC
TRBJ2-3 TRBV29-1 few - CSVGEMGAGDTQYF TGCAGCGTTGGGGAGATGGGGGCGGGAGATACGCAGTATTTT
TRBJ2-1 TRBV20-1 - TRBD2 CSVASGGYNEQFF TGCAGTGTCGCGAGCGGGGGTTACAATGAGCAGTTCTTC
TRBJ2-5 TRBV15 - TRBD2 CATSSDSGEQYF TGTGCCACCAGCAGCGACAGCGGGGAGCAGTACTTC
TRBJ2-7 TRBV27 - - CASRAGANYEQYF TGTGCCAGCAGGGCGGGGGCCAACTACGAGCAGTACTTC
TRBJ2-5 TRBV6-1 - - CASSPGVVQPTLGETQYF TGTGCCAGCAGTCCTGGTGTGGTGCAGCCCACCCTCGGGGAGACCCAGTACTTC
TRBJ1-5 TRBV6-6 - - CASSQGNFGNQPQHF TGTGCCAGCAGCCAAGGAAATTTCGGCAATCAGCCCCAGCATTTT
TRBJ2-1 TRBV29-1 many - CSAESSYNEQFF TGCAGTGCTGAGAGCTCCTACAATGAGCAGTTCTTC
TRBJ1-2 TRBV29-1 few - CSVLPGPVYGYTF TGCAGCGTCCTCCCGGGTCCGGTCTATGGCTACACCTTC
TRBJ2-1 TRBV20-1 - TRBD1 CSAFFDRERYNEQFF TGCAGTGCTTTTTTCGACAGGGAAAGATACAATGAGCAGTTCTTC
TRBJ2-4 TRBV21-1 - - CASSKDARLAKNIQYF TGTGCCAGCAGCAAAGACGCGCGTCTAGCCAAAAACATTCAGTACTTC
TRBJ2-3 TRBV7-8 few - CASSEGYGDTQYF TGTGCCAGCAGCGAGGGGTATGGGGATACGCAGTATTTT
TRBJ2-7 TRBV4-3 - TRBD1 CASSEDRVYSEQYF TGCGCCAGCAGCGAAGACAGGGTGTATAGCGAGCAGTACTTC
TRBJ2-5 TRBV18 - TRBD1 CASSPPPTGFFETQYF TGTGCCAGCTCACCACCGCCGACAGGGTTTTTTGAGACCCAGTACTTC
TRBJ2-7 TRBV12-3/TRBV12-4 few - CASRDSSLYEQYF TGTGCCAGCCGGGATAGTTCCCTCTACGAGCAGTACTTC
TRBJ2-3 TRBV13 few - CASSLEPIMAQYF TGTGCCAGCAGCTTAGAACCGATTATGGCGCAGTATTTT
TRBJ2-5 TRBV11-1 - - CASSLGRRLQETQYF TGTGCCAGCAGCTTAGGTCGGCGGCTTCAAGAGACCCAGTACTTC
TRBJ2-3 TRBV4-3 - - CASSLRRSTVSDTQYF TGCGCCAGCAGCCTCCGAAGGAGCACCGTCTCAGATACGCAGTATTTT
TRBJ1-5 TRBV28 once - CASSPPRVGASQPQHF TGTGCCAGCAGTCCCCCAAGAGTTGGGGCTAGTCAGCCCCAGCATTTT
TRBJ2-3 TRBV28 - - CASSLRSWGNGYF TGTGCCAGCAGTTTAAGATCTTGGGGGAACGGGTATTTT
TRBJ2-1 TRBV4-3 - TRBD1 CASSQTTGVYNEQFF TGCGCCAGCAGCCAGACGACAGGGGTCTACAATGAGCAGTTCTTC
TRBJ2-1 TRBV25-1 - - CASSDGGRYYNEQFF TGTGCCAGCAGTGACGGGGGTAGATACTACAATGAGCAGTTCTTC
TRBJ2-3 TRBV10-3 - - CAISESAAGLTDTQYF TGTGCCATCAGTGAGTCGGCGGCAGGGCTCACGGATACGCAGTATTTT